This T cell receptor beta chain came from a study of cytomegalovirus exposure and HLA in healthy donors. Study in general: In a later analysis, it was reported that the roughly 120 validation repertoires had been produced on the same platform as the roughly 700 repertoires belonging to the first cohort.

Clones were read by immunoSEQ multiplex PCR, and TCRdb kept only the in-frame ones, dropping some. Of around 150,000 clones in the sample, approximately 96% were seen once. Of note for this clone: Antigen unknown.

After removal of 5 bases from V and 9 bases from J, the junction contained 12 bases not matched to a gene. This CDR3 region has 15 residues. Germline V gene data show CDR1 as SGHRS and CDR2 as YFSETQ. Study-level points and caveats: Under in vitro conditions, a few CMV-associated chains were confirmed as specific for CMV antigens. For most TCR sequences rarity was the rule, although some public TCRs occurred in many donors. The study flagged around 160 TCR beta chains as cytomegalovirus-associated.

The clonotype originates from a woman between 18 and 29 years old in good health and CMV-seronegative. The V and J genes are TRBV5-1 and TRBJ2-1; 9 positions agree with TRBD2. The sample consisted of PBMCs. The CDR3 nucleotides are TGCGCCAGCAGTATCGGACTAGCGAGGGAGGGTGAGCAGTTCTTC. This encodes CASSIGLAREGEQFF. Full variable domain (rest looked up from reference TRBV5-1 and TRBJ2-1): KAGVTQTPRYLIKTRGQQVTLSCSPISGHRSVSWYQQTPGQGLQFLFEYFSETQRNKGNFPGRFSGRQFSNSRSEMNVSTLELGDSALYLCASSIGLAREGEQFFGPGTRLTVL.